This T cell receptor beta chain is from a study of blood T cells in healthy people across ages. Germline CDR1 is SQVTM and CDR2 is ANQGSEA. Trimming removed 4 bases at V and 7 bases at J, with 14 bases between. The CDR3 consists of 13 residues. This clonotype has ten or more counts. Its antigen is as yet unknown. Study observations and caveats: The study found more naive CD4+ cells and higher diversity in long-lived than aged donors. Lack of knowledge of donor CMV status possibly confounded expanded clonotype changes.

Through a sample-barcoded 5' primer and a J-beta primer mix, a second PCR was run for 7 to 11 cycles. Each TCR beta cDNA got a 12-nucleotide random molecular identifier. TCRdb re-analysed the 5' RACE reads in MiXCR, keeping a single row per CDR3 protein. The repertoire holds 870,000 or so distinct CDR3 sequences, with under 30% as singletons. This chain links TRBV29-1 with TRBJ1-5; D unclear. This TCR derives from a woman older than 75 in good health. Sequencing used blood. CDR3 in DNA: TGCAGCGTTGGATCGGGATTCGGGCAGCCCCAGCATTTT. Amino acids: CSVGSGFGQPQHF.